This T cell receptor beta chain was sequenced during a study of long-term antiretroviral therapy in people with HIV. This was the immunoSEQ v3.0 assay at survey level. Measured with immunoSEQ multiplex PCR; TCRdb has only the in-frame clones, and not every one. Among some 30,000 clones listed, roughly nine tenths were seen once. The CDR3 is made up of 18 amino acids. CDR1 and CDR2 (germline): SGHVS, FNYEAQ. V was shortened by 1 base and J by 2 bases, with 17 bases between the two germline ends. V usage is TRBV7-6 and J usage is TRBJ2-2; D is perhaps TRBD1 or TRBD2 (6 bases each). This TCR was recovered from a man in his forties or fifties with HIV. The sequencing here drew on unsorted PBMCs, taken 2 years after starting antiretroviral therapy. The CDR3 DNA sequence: TGTGCCAGCAGCTTAGATGGCAGGGGAGGATTTAACACCGGGGAGCTGTTTTTT. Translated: CASSLDGRGGFNTGELFF.